One T cell receptor beta chain is described in this entry. Its target is unknown. The sample comes from a study of CD8 T cell repertoires and HIV-1 epitope variants. In the study overall: Tested: three Gag epitope families, Nef HW9 and YT9. IL-2, IL-7 and IL-15 were added on days 3 and 7 of approximately 11-day cultures.

Trimming left V 6 bases short and J 6 bases short, with 17 bases between. CDR1 SGHAT and CDR2 FQNNGV come from the germline V gene. This CDR3 is built from 15 residues. Survey-depth immunoSEQ sequencing covered TCR beta CDR3 regions. Sequencing used immunoSEQ multiplex PCR; TCRdb keeps in-frame clones, though not all of them. The sample records almost 6,000 clones, roughly 69% being singletons. The source of this sequence is a male donor with HIV. This chain joins TRBV11-2 and TRBJ1-4, with a tentative D call TRBD1 (6 bases). Material: cultured CD8+ T cells derived from PBMCs. CDR3 in amino acids: CASSLTGATHEKLFF. DNA of the CDR3: TGTGCCAGCAGTCTGACGGGGGCGACGCATGAAAAACTGTTTTTT. The complete variable domain, with remaining parts taken from reference TRBV11-2 and TRBJ1-4, reads EAGVAQSPRYKIIEKRQSVAFWCNPISGHATLYWYQQILGQGPKLLIQFQNNGVVDDSQLPKDRFSAERLKGVDSTLKIQPAKLEDSAVYLCASSLTGATHEKLFFGSGTQLSVL.